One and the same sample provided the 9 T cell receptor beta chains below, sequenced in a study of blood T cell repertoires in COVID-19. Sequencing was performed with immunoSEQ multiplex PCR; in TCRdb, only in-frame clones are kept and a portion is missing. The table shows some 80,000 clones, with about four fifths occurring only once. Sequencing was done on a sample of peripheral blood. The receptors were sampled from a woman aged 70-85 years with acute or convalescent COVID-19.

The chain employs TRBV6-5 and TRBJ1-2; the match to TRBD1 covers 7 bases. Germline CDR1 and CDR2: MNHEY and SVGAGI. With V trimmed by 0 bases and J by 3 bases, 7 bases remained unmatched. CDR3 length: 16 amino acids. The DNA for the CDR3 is TGTGCCAGCAGTTACTCGGGGACAGTTTTTTACTATGGCTACACCTTC. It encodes CASSYSGTVFYYGYTF.

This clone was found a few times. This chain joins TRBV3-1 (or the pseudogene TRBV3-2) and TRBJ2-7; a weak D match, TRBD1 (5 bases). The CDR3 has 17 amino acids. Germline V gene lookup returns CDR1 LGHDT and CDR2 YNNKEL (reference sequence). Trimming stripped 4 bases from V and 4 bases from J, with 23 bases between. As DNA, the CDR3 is TGTGCCAGCAGCCTTATACTTAGTGGGGCGGCAGCGTACGAGCAGTACTTC. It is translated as CASSLILSGAAAYEQYF.

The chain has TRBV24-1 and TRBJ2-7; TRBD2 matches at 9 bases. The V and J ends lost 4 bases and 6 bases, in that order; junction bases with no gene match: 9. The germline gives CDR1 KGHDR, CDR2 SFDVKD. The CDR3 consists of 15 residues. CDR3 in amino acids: CATSDPSTSGGEQYF. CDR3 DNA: TGTGCCACCAGTGACCCGTCGACTAGCGGAGGCGAGCAGTACTTC.

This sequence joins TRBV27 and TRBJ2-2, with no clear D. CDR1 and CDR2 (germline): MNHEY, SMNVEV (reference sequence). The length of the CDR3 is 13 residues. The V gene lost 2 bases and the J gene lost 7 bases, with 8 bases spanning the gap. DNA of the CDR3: TGTGCCAGCAGTTTAAGAGCAAGCGGGGAGCTGTTTTTT. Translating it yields CASSLRASGELFF.

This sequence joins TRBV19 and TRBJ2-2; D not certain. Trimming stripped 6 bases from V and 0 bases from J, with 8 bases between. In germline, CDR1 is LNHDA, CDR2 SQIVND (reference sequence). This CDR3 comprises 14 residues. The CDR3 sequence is CASRAYSNTGELFF. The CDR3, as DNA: TGTGCCAGTAGAGCCTACTCGAACACCGGGGAGCTGTTTTTT.

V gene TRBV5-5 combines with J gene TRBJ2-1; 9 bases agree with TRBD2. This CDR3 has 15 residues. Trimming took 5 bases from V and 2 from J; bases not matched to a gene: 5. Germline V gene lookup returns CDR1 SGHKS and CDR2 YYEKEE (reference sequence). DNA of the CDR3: TGTGCCAGCAGTTATATAGCGGGAGCCTACAATGAGCAGTTCTTC. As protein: CASSYIAGAYNEQFF.

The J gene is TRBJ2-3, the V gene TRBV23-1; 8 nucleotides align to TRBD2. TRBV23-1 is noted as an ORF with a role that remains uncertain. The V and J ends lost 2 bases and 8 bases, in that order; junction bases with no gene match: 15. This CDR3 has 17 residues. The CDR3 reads CASSQIGTSGRAGTQYF. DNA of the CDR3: TGCGCCAGCAGTCAAATTGGGACTAGTGGGAGGGCCGGTACGCAGTATTTT.

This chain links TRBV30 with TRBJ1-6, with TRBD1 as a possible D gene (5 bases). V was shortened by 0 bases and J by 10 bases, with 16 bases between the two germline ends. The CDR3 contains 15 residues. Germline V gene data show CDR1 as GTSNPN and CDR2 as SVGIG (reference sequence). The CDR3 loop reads CAWSVDWGVGSPLHF. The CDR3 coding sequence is TGTGCCTGGAGTGTCGACTGGGGGGTTGGCTCACCCCTCCACTTT. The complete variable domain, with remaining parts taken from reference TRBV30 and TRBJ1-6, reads SQTIHQWPATLVQPVGSPLSLECTVEGTSNPNLYWYRQAAGRGLQLLFYSVGIGQISSEVPQNLSASRPQDRQFILSSKKLLLSDSGFYLCAWSVDWGVGSPLHFGNGTRLTVT.

The CDR3 is CASRSPGQRSYGYTF. The CDR3 DNA follows: TGTGCCAGCAGATCTCCGGGACAGCGATCCTATGGCTACACCTTC. This chain uses TRBV11-2 with TRBJ1-2, with TRBD1 matching 7 bases. This CDR3 is 15 amino acids long. Germline V CDR1 and CDR2: SGHAT, FQNNGV. The ends lost 6 bases at V and 4 bases at J; junction bases unmatched: 11.